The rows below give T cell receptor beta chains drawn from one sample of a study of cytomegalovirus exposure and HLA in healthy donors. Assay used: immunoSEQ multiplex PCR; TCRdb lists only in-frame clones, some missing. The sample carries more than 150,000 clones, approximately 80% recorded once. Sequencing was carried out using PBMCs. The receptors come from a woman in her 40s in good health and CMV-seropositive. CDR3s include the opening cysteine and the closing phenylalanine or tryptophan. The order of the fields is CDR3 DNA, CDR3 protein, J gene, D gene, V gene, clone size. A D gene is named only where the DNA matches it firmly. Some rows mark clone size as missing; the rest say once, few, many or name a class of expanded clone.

TGCGCCAGCAGCCGAGAGACAGGGGCAGGGAGCTCACCCCTCCACTTT CASSRETGAGSSPLHF TRBJ1-6 TRBD1 TRBV4-1 few
TGTGCCAGCAGCTTAGGGTCCGGTCGGTCACCCCTCCACTTT CASSLGSGRSPLHF TRBJ1-6 - TRBV7-6 once
TGTGCCTGGAATAGGTGGGGGACAGGTGATGGCTATGGCTACACCTTC CAWNRWGTGDGYGYTF TRBJ1-2 TRBD1 TRBV30 -
TGTGCCAGCGGGACAGGGACCAATGAGCAGTTCTTC CASGTGTNEQFF TRBJ2-1 TRBD1 TRBV9 -
TGTTCCAGCAGCCGGGACAGCTATGGCTACACCTTC CSSSRDSYGYTF TRBJ1-2 TRBD1 TRBV7-9 -
TGTGCCAGCTCACCCAGACAGAACACCGGGGAGCTGTTTTTT CASSPRQNTGELFF TRBJ2-2 - TRBV18 -
TGTGCCAGCAGCAGTCTCGGACAGGGGAATCAGCCCCAGCATTTT CASSSLGQGNQPQHF TRBJ1-5 TRBD1 TRBV7-9 -
TGTGCCAGCAGTTCAGGAGGGGACACCATATATTTT CASSSGGDTIYF TRBJ1-3 - TRBV28 -
TGCGCCAGCCGCCCCGAGGGGGCTTCGAGCTATGGCTACACCTTC CASRPEGASSYGYTF TRBJ1-2 TRBD1 TRBV5-1 -
TGTGCCAGCAGCGAGCGCCGGCTAGCCAGTCCCTACAATGAGCAGTTCTTC CASSERRLASPYNEQFF TRBJ2-1 - TRBV28 -
TGTGCCCGCTCGACAGGGGGCGCGGGTGGCTACACCTTC CARSTGGAGGYTF TRBJ1-2 TRBD1 TRBV30 -
TGTGCCAGAATAGGAAGGGGTGAAAAACTGTTTTTT CARIGRGEKLFF TRBJ1-4 - TRBV5-3 once
TGCGCCAGCAGCCAAGATGGGACAGCTATCTACGAGCAGTACTTC CASSQDGTAIYEQYF TRBJ2-7 TRBD1 TRBV4-1 -
TGTGCCAGCAGCCCCGACCAGCGGTCACCCCTCCACTTT CASSPDQRSPLHF TRBJ1-6 - TRBV11-1 -
TGTGCCATCTGTGGGCCCTTCAGCAATCAGCCCCAGCATTTT CAICGPFSNQPQHF TRBJ1-5 - TRBV10-3 -
TGTGCCAGCAGTGCGGACAGGGTCGTGCCAAACTATGGCTACACCTTC CASSADRVVPNYGYTF TRBJ1-2 TRBD1 TRBV6-1 -
TGTGCCTGGGGACGTCAGGGCCTCCCTGGCTACACCTTC CAWGRQGLPGYTF TRBJ1-2 - TRBV30 -
TGCAGTGCTAGAGTAGGGGCTGAAGCTTTCTTT CSARVGAEAFF TRBJ1-1 - TRBV20-1 -
TGTGCCAGCAGCTTGATAGGGGGCAAATACGAGCAGTACTTC CASSLIGGKYEQYF TRBJ2-7 TRBD1 TRBV5-4 -
TGTGCCAGCAGCGTAGTATGGGGGGACGGGGAGCTGTTTTTT CASSVVWGDGELFF TRBJ2-2 - TRBV9 -
TGTGCCAGCAGCTTAGGAGGCTGGGAGACCCAGTACTTC CASSLGGWETQYF TRBJ2-5 - TRBV5-6 -
TGTGCCAGCAGCCCCCGCGAGGGAGTAGGGGAAAAACTGTTTTTT CASSPREGVGEKLFF TRBJ1-4 - TRBV11-2 -
TGTGCCAGCCAGGGGAACCCAACTGGAAACACCATATATTTT CASQGNPTGNTIYF TRBJ1-3 - TRBV19 -
TGCAGCGTTGAAGAGGCTTTGGCAGGGCTAGACCAAGAGACCCAGTACTTC CSVEEALAGLDQETQYF TRBJ2-5 - TRBV29-1 -
TGCAGCGCCCAACAGGGGAGTAAGGCTGAAGCTTTCTTT CSAQQGSKAEAFF TRBJ1-1 TRBD1 TRBV29-1 -
TGTGCCAGCAGCGGAGCGGGGGCGAACACCGGGGAGCTGTTTTTT CASSGAGANTGELFF TRBJ2-2 TRBD2 TRBV9 -
TGTGCCTGTACTAGGGACTCTAAGGCCGGGGAGCTGTTTTTT CACTRDSKAGELFF TRBJ2-2 - TRBV30 -
TGTGCCAGCAGTCGGGGAGGCACTGAAGCTTTCTTT CASSRGGTEAFF TRBJ1-1 - TRBV27 once
TGTGCCAGCAGCTGGATAGGGACAGGGGGCACCTACGAGCAGTACTTC CASSWIGTGGTYEQYF TRBJ2-7 TRBD1 TRBV11-2 few
TGCAGCGTTGAAGGGCTCGCCGGGGAATTCTATGGCTACACCTTC CSVEGLAGEFYGYTF TRBJ1-2 - TRBV29-1 -
TGTGCCAGCAGCTTAGGTCAGGAAGGCTACACCTTC CASSLGQEGYTF TRBJ1-2 - TRBV7-9 -
TGTGCCAGTAGTATAGGACAGTCACCCCTCCACTTT CASSIGQSPLHF TRBJ1-6 - TRBV19 few
TGTGCCAGCAAAGCGGCGTACGAGCAGTACTTC CASKAAYEQYF TRBJ2-7 - TRBV6-6 -
TGTGCCAGCAGCCCCCCTTTCGACACTGAAGCTTTCTTT CASSPPFDTEAFF TRBJ1-1 - TRBV28 few
TGTGCCAGCAGCTCAGGTGTGGGGTTAGGAGTGGGGCAGGGAGCTTTCTTT CASSSGVGLGVGQGAFF TRBJ1-1 - TRBV11-2 -
TGTGCCAGCAAAGAAAGCGGGGGGGCGATTCTGGATGAGCAGTTCTTC CASKESGGAILDEQFF TRBJ2-1 TRBD2 TRBV7-9 -
TGTGCCAGTTCCGGGACAGGGGGCTTCGGTGGAAACACCATATATTTT CASSGTGGFGGNTIYF TRBJ1-3 TRBD1 TRBV5-4 -
TGTGCCGGCTCGAGAGCGGACAGGACGTACGAGCAGTACTTC CAGSRADRTYEQYF TRBJ2-7 TRBD1 TRBV6-1 -
TGCGCCAGCAGCTTAGCCAAGACAGGGGGTAATGAAAAACTGTTTTTT CASSLAKTGGNEKLFF TRBJ1-4 TRBD1 TRBV5-1 -
TGTGCCAGCAGCTTGCGACAGGGGGCTGCAGATACGCAGTATTTT CASSLRQGAADTQYF TRBJ2-3 TRBD1 TRBV11-3 -
TGTGCCAGCAGATCCGGGACAGGGACCCCCTACGAGCAGTACTTC CASRSGTGTPYEQYF TRBJ2-7 TRBD1 TRBV7-8 -
TGTGCCAGCAGTTCGCCGACTAGCGGGGGGATAGTAGCCAAAAACAGTCAGTACTTC CASSSPTSGGIVAKNSQYF TRBJ2-4 TRBD2 TRBV2 few
TGTGCCAGCAGCTTAAGTTTAACAGGCGATGGCTACACCTTC CASSLSLTGDGYTF TRBJ1-2 - TRBV7-2 once
TGTGCCAGCAGTTCACTCAGCGCCACTGAAGCTTTCTTT CASSSLSATEAFF TRBJ1-1 - TRBV27 -
TGTGCCAGCAGCCAGCAGGGAGGGAAGACTGAAGCTTTCTTT CASSQQGGKTEAFF TRBJ1-1 - TRBV7-3 -
TGTGCCAGCAGCTTAGCTCAGGGGGACTATGGCTACACCTTC CASSLAQGDYGYTF TRBJ1-2 TRBD1 TRBV7-8 -
TGTGCCAGCTCACCGACTCTTCAAGAGACCCAGTACTTC CASSPTLQETQYF TRBJ2-5 - TRBV18 -
TGTGCCAGCAGCTTTATTGGACCCACGGCGGCGGGGGGTTCTGCTTTCTTT CASSFIGPTAAGGSAFF TRBJ1-1 - TRBV7-8 -
TGTGCCAGCACCGGACCGGGGACAGGGGGTTCAAACGCGGCGGGCTACACCTTC CASTGPGTGGSNAAGYTF TRBJ1-2 TRBD1 TRBV2 few
TGTGCCAGCAGTGAAGGGCAGGGCGGTCAGCCCCAGCATTTT CASSEGQGGQPQHF TRBJ1-5 - TRBV2 few